Below, 8 T cell receptor beta chains from the same sample are listed, as sequenced in a study of identical twins. TCRdb itself ran the 5' RACE reads through MiXCR, one entry per CDR3 protein. The table has a few hundred thousand distinct CDR3 sequences, approximately 5.9% seen once. Another study also made use of these data, one on T cells expressing NK-cell markers.

The sequenced sample was CD8+ T cells sorted from blood. The receptors were gathered from a woman between 18 and 29 years old in good health.

With regard to this clonotype: One junction end disagrees with the germline gene, perhaps due to a read error. This rearrangement joins TRBV7-9 to TRBJ1-2; D might be TRBD1 (6 bases). Looked up from germline, CDR1 is SEHNR and CDR2 is FQNEAQ (reference sequence). This CDR3 comprises 12 residues. The CDR3 DNA reads as TGTGCCGGCAGCTTGGGGGGGGCAGGCTACACCTTC. Protein: CAGSLGGAGYTF.

The V and J genes are TRBV20-1 and TRBJ2-1; tentative D call: TRBD1 (5 bases). V lost 0 bases and J lost 6, with 9 bases in between. The CDR3 extends over 13 amino acids. Germline V gene data show CDR1 as DFQATT and CDR2 as SNEGSKA (reference sequence). The DNA of the CDR3 is TGCAGTGCTAGAGACCCTCAGGGCAATGAGCAGTTCTTC. Translation: CSARDPQGNEQFF.

This clonotype showed up many times. The gene calls are TRBV7-2 and TRBJ2-2; D is perhaps TRBD1 (6 bases). The CDR3 loop spans 17 amino acids. The germline V and J ends were trimmed by 1 base and 4 bases, with 16 bases remaining between them. CDR1 SGHTA and CDR2 FQGNSA come from the germline V gene. For the CDR3, the DNA is TGTGCCAGCAGCTTAGTGGAGCCGGGACAACTCACCGGGGAGCTGTTTTTT. Amino acids: CASSLVEPGQLTGELFF.

The V call is TRBV4-1, the J call TRBJ2-1; 12 nucleotides match TRBD2. CDR3 length equals 16 residues. V shed 4 bases, J shed 7 bases, and the junction held 8 bases outside the gene matches. Germline values: CDR1 MGHRA, CDR2 YSYEKL. The chain's CDR3 is CASSLPSGLAGNEQFF. In DNA form, the CDR3 reads TGCGCCAGCAGCCTCCCCTCCGGACTAGCGGGAAATGAGCAGTTCTTC.

This clonotype showed up just a few times. The chain is built from TRBV5-5 and TRBJ2-7, with 8 bases lining up with TRBD1. The V gene's germline CDR1 is SGHKS and CDR2 YYEKEE (reference sequence). With 0 bases clipped from V and 3 bases from J, the junction kept 14 bases outside the gene matches. The CDR3 is 18 amino acids. The CDR3 loop is CASSLVVRGRASYYEQYF. The DNA of the CDR3 is TGTGCCAGCAGCTTGGTGGTCAGGGGGCGAGCTAGCTACTACGAGCAGTACTTC.

This chain uses TRBV20-1 with TRBJ2-1, with D possibly being TRBD1 or TRBD2 (5 bases each). V lost 7 bases and J 12 bases, leaving 10 bases between the germline ends. This CDR3 has 9 amino acids. Germline V gene lookup returns CDR1 DFQATT and CDR2 SNEGSKA (reference sequence). CDR3 residues: CSVGLAQFF. The DNA of the CDR3 is TGCAGTGTGGGGCTAGCGCAGTTCTTC.

This clonotype was seen many times. This sequence joins TRBV7-6 and TRBJ1-3; no reliable D call. Germline CDR1 SGHVS, CDR2 FNYEAQ. CDR3 length equals 15 residues. V gave up 1 base and J gave up 4 bases, with 11 bases separating them. The CDR3 region is CASSLDGVAGNTIYF. CDR3 coding DNA: TGTGCCAGCAGCTTAGATGGGGTGGCGGGAAACACCATATATTTT.

The V and J genes are TRBV11-2 and TRBJ2-7; 9 nucleotides line up with TRBD2. The CDR3 covers 17 residues. CDR1 is SGHAT, CDR2 FQNNGV, per germline. With V trimmed by 6 bases and J by 5 bases, 17 bases remained unmatched. The CDR3 sequence is CASRNRLKGLASHEQYF. The CDR3 DNA is TGTGCCAGCAGGAACAGACTAAAGGGACTAGCTTCCCACGAGCAGTACTTC. Drawing the rest from reference TRBV11-2 and TRBJ2-7, the complete variable domain is EAGVAQSPRYKIIEKRQSVAFWCNPISGHATLYWYQQILGQGPKLLIQFQNNGVVDDSQLPKDRFSAERLKGVDSTLKIQPAKLEDSAVYLCASRNRLKGLASHEQYFGPGTRLTVT.